This T cell receptor beta chain came from a study of T cells expressing NK-cell markers. Study observations and caveats: Of CD8+ T cells, about 1.0-8% belonged to dominant NKG2C+ clonotypes in roughly 6 donors. These same clonotypes (in several donors) also led the CD3+CD56-NKG2C+ fraction.

Beta-chain TCR cDNA was generated via 5'RACE template switching with UMIs. TCRdb reworked the 5' RACE reads into one entry per CDR3 protein, no DNA. This sample's table has some 440,000 distinct CDR3 sequences. As to this clonotype: What it binds is unknown.

CDR1 and CDR2 (germline): MNHNS, SASEGT. This CDR3 contains 16 residues. Input material: blood T cells: a sorted CD56 or NKG2C T cell subset, CD4+ or CD8+ T cells, or bulk PBMC T cells (not recorded which). The source is a woman aged 45-60 years in good health. The chain combines TRBV6-1 with TRBJ2-1; TCRdb gives TRBD2 as the D gene, but with no DNA this cannot be confirmed. The CDR3 here is CASSVEAGGTHNEQFF.